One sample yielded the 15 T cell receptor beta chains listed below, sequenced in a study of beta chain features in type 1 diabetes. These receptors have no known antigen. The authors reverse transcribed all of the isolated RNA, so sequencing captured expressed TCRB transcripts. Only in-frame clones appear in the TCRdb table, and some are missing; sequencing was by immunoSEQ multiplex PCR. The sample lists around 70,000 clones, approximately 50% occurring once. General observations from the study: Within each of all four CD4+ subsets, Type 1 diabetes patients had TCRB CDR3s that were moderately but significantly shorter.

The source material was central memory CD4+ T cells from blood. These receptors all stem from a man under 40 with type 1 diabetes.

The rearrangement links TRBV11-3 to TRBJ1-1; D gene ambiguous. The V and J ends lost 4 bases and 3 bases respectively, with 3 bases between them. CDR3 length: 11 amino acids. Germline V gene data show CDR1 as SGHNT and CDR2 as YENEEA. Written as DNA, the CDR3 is TGTGCCAGCAGCTCGGACACTGAAGCTTTCTTT. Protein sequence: CASSSDTEAFF.

The CDR3: CASSLPFRTGGGNTQYF. The DNA for the CDR3 is TGTGCCAGCAGTTTACCCTTTAGGACAGGGGGAGGAAATACGCAGTATTTT. The chain combines TRBV27 with TRBJ2-3; 10 bases line up with TRBD1. There are 17 residues in the CDR3. J was trimmed by 7 bases and V by 2 bases; bases with no gene match: 12. Germline V gene lookup returns CDR1 MNHEY and CDR2 SMNVEV (reference sequence).

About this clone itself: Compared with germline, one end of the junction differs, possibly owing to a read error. CDR3 sequence reads: CTSSGGHSGETQYF. The CDR3 nucleotides are TGCACCAGCTCTGGGGGACATAGCGGGGAGACCCAGTACTTC. The rearrangement joins TRBV10-1 to TRBJ2-5; D may be TRBD2 (7 bases). The germline CDR1 and CDR2 sequences are WNHNN and SYGVQD (reference sequence). This CDR3 is 14 amino acids long.

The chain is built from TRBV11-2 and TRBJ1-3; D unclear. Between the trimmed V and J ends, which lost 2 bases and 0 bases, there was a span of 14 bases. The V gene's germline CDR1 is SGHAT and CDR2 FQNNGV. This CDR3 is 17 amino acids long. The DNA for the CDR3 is TGTGCCAGCAGCTTAATGCCAACAGTCGGCTCTGGAAACACCATATATTTT. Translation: CASSLMPTVGSGNTIYF.

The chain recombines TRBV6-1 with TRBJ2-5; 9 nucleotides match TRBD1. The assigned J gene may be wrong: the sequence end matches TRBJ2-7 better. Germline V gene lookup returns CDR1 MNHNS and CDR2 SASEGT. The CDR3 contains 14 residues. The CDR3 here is CASSTRQGDDEQYF. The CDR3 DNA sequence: TGTGCCAGCAGTACCCGACAGGGGGACGACGAGCAGTACTTC.

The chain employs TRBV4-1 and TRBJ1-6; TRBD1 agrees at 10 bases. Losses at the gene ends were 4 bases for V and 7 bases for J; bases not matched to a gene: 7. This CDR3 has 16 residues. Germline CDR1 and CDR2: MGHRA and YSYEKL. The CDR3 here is CASSRDRGGGNSPLHF. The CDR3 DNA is TGCGCCAGCAGCCGGGACAGGGGAGGAGGCAATTCACCCCTCCACTTT.

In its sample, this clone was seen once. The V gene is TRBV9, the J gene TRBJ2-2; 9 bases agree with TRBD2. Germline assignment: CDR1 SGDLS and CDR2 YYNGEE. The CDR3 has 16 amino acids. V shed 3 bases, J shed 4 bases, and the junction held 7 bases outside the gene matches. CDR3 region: CASSARGGGATGELFF. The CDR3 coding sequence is TGTGCCAGCAGCGCCCGGGGCGGGGGGGCCACCGGGGAGCTGTTTTTT.

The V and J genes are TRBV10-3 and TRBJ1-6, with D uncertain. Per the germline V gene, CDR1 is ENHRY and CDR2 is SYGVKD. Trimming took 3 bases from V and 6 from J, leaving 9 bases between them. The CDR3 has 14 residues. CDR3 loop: CAISEMEINSPLHF. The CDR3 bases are TGTGCCATCAGTGAAATGGAGATTAATTCACCCCTCCACTTT.

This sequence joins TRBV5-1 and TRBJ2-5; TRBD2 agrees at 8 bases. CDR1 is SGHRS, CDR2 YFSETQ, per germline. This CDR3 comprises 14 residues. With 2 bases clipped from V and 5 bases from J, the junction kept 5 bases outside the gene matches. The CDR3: CASSFAGGGETQYF. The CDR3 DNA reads TGCGCCAGCAGCTTCGCGGGAGGCGGTGAGACCCAGTACTTC.

The CDR3: CASSGTQGMREKLFF. CDR3 coding DNA: TGTGCCAGCAGTGGAACACAGGGGATGCGGGAAAAACTGTTTTTT. V gene TRBV2 combines with J gene TRBJ1-4; TRBD1 matches 7 bases. J was trimmed by 8 bases and V by 4 bases; bases with no gene match: 10. This CDR3 spans 15 amino acids. Germline CDR1 and CDR2: SNHLY and FYNNEI. Full variable domain (outside the CDR3, taken from reference TRBV2 and TRBJ1-4): EPEVTQTPSHQVTQMGQEVILRCVPISNHLYFYWYRQILGQKVEFLVSFYNNEISEKSEIFDDQFSVERPDGSNFTLKIRSTKLEDSAMYFCASSGTQGMREKLFFGSGTQLSVL.

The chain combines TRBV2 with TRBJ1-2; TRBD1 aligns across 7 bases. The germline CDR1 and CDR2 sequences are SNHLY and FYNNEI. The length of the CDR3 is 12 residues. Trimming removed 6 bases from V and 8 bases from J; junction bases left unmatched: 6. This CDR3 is CASRWTGGGYTF. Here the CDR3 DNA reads TGTGCCAGCAGATGGACAGGAGGGGGCTACACCTTC.

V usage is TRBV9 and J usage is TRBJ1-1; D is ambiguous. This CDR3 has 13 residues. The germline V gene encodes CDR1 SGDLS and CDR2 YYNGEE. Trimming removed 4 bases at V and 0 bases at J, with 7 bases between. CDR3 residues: CASSPNMNTEAFF. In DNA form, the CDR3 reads TGTGCCAGCAGCCCCAACATGAACACTGAAGCTTTCTTT.

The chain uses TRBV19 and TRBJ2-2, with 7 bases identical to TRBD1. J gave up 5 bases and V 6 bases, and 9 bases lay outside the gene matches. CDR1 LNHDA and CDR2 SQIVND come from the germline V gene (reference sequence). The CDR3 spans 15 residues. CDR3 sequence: CASRDGQVKTGELFF. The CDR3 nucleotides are TGTGCCAGTAGGGACGGACAGGTTAAGACCGGGGAGCTGTTTTTT.

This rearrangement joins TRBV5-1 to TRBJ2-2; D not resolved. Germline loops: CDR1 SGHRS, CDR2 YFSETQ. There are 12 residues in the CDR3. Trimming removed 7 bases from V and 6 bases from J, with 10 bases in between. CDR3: CASGRQPGELFF. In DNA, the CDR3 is TGCGCCAGCGGCAGGCAGCCCGGGGAGCTGTTTTTT.

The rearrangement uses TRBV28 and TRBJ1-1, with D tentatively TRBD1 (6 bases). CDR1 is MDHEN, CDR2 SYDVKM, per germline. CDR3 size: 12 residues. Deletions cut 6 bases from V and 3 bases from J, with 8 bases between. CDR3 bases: TGTGCCAGCAGACAGGGCTACACTGAAGCTTTCTTT. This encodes CASRQGYTEAFF. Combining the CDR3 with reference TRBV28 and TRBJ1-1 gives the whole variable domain DVKVTQSSRYLVKRTGEKVFLECVQDMDHENMFWYRQDPGLGLRLIYFSYDVKMKEKGDIPEGYSVSREKKERFSLILESASTNQTSMYLCASRQGYTEAFFGQGTRLTVV.